This is a list of T cell receptor beta chains from one sample in a study of blood T cells in healthy people across ages. TCRdb independently ran MiXCR on the 5' RACE reads; one entry per CDR3 protein. The data contain hundreds of thousands of distinct CDR3 sequences, around 30% of them singletons. The specimen sequenced was blood. All receptors come from a woman of 80 years or more in good health. CDR3s leave out the opening cysteine and the closing phenylalanine or tryptophan. Fields, in order: CDR3 protein, V gene, J gene, D gene. A D gene is named only where the DNA matches it firmly.

ASSVATGPLQETQY	TRBV9	TRBJ2-5	.
ASSPAGRYSYEQY	TRBV27	TRBJ2-7	.
ASSGQRAADTQY	TRBV10-1	TRBJ2-3	.
ARVAHNGNTIY	TRBV6-4	TRBJ1-3	.
ASRGDRGPDTQY	TRBV10-1	TRBJ2-3	TRBD1
SVVQGSNQPQH	TRBV29-1	TRBJ1-5	.
ASSQVWGNLY	TRBV4-3	TRBJ2-7	.
ASSLAPTGDQETQY	TRBV5-4	TRBJ2-5	TRBD1
SVEGAENYGYT	TRBV29-1	TRBJ1-2	.
ASSYSRGGNNEQF	TRBV6-2/TRBV6-3	TRBJ2-1	TRBD2
ASSYGSSYQPQH	TRBV6-2/TRBV6-3	TRBJ1-5	.
ASSEDREKLF	TRBV2	TRBJ1-4	.
SARGGEGYNEQF	TRBV20-1	TRBJ2-1	.
ASSEGTSVYNEQF	TRBV2	TRBJ2-1	TRBD2
ASSEVQDFHEQY	TRBV2	TRBJ2-7	.
ASSPRVQGGQSYGYT	TRBV18	TRBJ1-2	.
ASSQEGGQNTEAF	TRBV4-2	TRBJ1-1	.
ASSQDFPGDSAQF	TRBV14	TRBJ2-1	.
ASSLTDRNEQY	TRBV7-2	TRBJ2-5	.
SASSQPQRDTQY	TRBV20-1	TRBJ2-3	.
ASSFPGANIQY	TRBV5-5	TRBJ2-4	.
ASSFGTGKYGYT	TRBV12-3/TRBV12-4	TRBJ1-2	TRBD1
ASSLSESSGANVLT	TRBV7-2	TRBJ2-6	.
ASSQDTWTNEAF	TRBV4-2	TRBJ1-1	.
ASRPSGLISSYEQY	TRBV28	TRBJ2-7	.
ASSPRGSGGGSYLYNEQF	TRBV7-2	TRBJ2-1	TRBD2
ASSRDPTETQY	TRBV11-2	TRBJ2-5	.
ASSVEPRVNEQY	TRBV9	TRBJ2-5	.
ASSLTAGPYGYT	TRBV18	TRBJ1-2	.
ASSSGWGPYEQY	TRBV7-2	TRBJ2-7	.
ASSSGMGGAPYNEQY	TRBV13	.	.
SASLAGESLNEQF	TRBV20-1	TRBJ2-1	TRBD2
ASSVAASTGELF	TRBV2	TRBJ2-2	.
SANNPAGVSLGYT	TRBV20-1	TRBJ1-2	.
ASSEVGKAFNEQF	TRBV10-1	TRBJ2-1	.
ASSQDLGTGPNTIY	TRBV4-3	TRBJ1-3	.
AISDDVGSGGVTDTQY	TRBV10-3	TRBJ2-3	TRBD2
ASSKGLDKNTQY	TRBV7-2	TRBJ2-3	TRBD2
ASSYSKGLARGNYNEQF	TRBV6-5	TRBJ2-1	TRBD2
SVGTDSNQPQH	TRBV29-1	TRBJ1-5	TRBD1
ASGSPWRDNTETF	TRBV12-3/TRBV12-4	TRBJ1-1	.
ASSPGQPPDTQY	TRBV27	TRBJ2-3	.
ASSWGNTEAF	TRBV5-6	TRBJ1-1	.
SVRDTEAKNIQY	TRBV29-1	TRBJ2-4	.
SAPGTAGEQY	TRBV20-1	TRBJ2-7	.
ASSPLTGDSFYGYT	TRBV27	TRBJ1-2	TRBD1
ASKKGGSYEQY	TRBV6-4	TRBJ2-7	.
ASSFGVTGSTGYT	TRBV12-3/TRBV12-4	TRBJ1-2	TRBD1